Sequencing of this T cell receptor beta chain was carried out in a study of T-cell reconstitution after alpha-beta-depleted transplantation in children. This clonotype was seen a handful of times. Molecular barcoding with unique molecular identifiers was used for the TCRbeta library. MiXCR, run by TCRdb on the PCR reads, gives a single entry per CDR3 protein. The table has 250,000 to 400,000 distinct CDR3 sequences, around 25% seen once; the top ten hold about 10%. The source was PBMCs, mostly from graft donor cells, collected 180 days after TCRalphabeta/CD19-depleted stem cell transplant. This TCR derives from a male patient younger than 18 who had a stem cell transplant for acute lymphoblastic leukemia, so the T cells may come from the graft donor.

The CDR3 sequence is CSASLAGYEQYF. The CDR3 nucleotides are TGCAGTGCTAGCCTTGCGGGATACGAGCAGTACTTC. J is TRBJ2-7 and V is TRBV20-1; D is perhaps TRBD2 (6 bases). Germline V gene sequence: CDR1 DFQATT, CDR2 SNEGSKA (reference sequence). This CDR3 has 12 amino acids. Between the trimmed V and J ends, which lost 3 bases and 4 bases, there was a span of 10 bases.